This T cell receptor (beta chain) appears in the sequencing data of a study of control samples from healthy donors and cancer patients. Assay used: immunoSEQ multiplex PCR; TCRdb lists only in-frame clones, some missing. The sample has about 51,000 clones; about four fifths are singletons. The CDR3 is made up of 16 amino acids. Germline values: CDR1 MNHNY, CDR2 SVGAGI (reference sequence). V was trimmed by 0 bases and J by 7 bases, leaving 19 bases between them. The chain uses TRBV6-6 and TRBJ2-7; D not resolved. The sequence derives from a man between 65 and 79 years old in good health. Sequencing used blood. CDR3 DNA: TGTGCCAGCAGTTACTCGATGGGTGGTTTGGCCGAGGAGCAGTACTTC. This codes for CASSYSMGGLAEEQYF.